The 23 T cell receptor beta chains presented below share a single source sample, sequenced in a study of blood T cell repertoires in COVID-19. Generated by immunoSEQ multiplex PCR, the TCRdb table keeps only in-frame clones and is missing some. The repertoire holds 350,000 to 450,000 clones, roughly nine tenths seen once, with 1% to 1.5% in the top ten. The sample was peripheral blood. These receptors originate from a man aged 35-49 years with acute or convalescent COVID-19.

Comment on this clone: At the DNA level, this CDR3 is encoded by other sequences in the same sample as well. The V and J genes are TRBV5-6 and TRBJ1-5; the D is unclear. From germline, CDR1 is SGHDT and CDR2 YYEEEE. CDR3 length: 13 amino acids. The germline V and J ends were trimmed by 0 bases and 4 bases, with 5 bases remaining between them. As DNA, the CDR3 is TGTGCCAGCAGCTTGGGAGTGAATCAGCCCCAGCATTTT. Amino acids: CASSLGVNQPQHF.

The J gene is TRBJ2-7, the V gene TRBV6-5; perhaps TRBD1 as D (5 bases). Trimming took 2 bases from V and 7 from J, leaving 12 bases between them. The CDR3 runs 13 residues. Germline CDR1 and CDR2: MNHEY and SVGAGI. The DNA for the CDR3 is TGTGCCAGCAGTTACATGACTTCAGGGGAGCAGTACTTC. Protein: CASSYMTSGEQYF.

The rearrangement joins TRBV9 to TRBJ2-3; weak D call: TRBD1 (6 bases). Looked up from germline, CDR1 is SGDLS and CDR2 is YYNGEE. The CDR3 is 16 amino acids. V lost 3 bases to trimming and J lost 6 bases, with 20 bases between them. The CDR3 DNA follows: TGTGCCAGCAGCGCACCTGCACAGGGAGATGCTGATACGCAGTATTTT. Protein sequence: CASSAPAQGDADTQYF.

This chain connects TRBV20-1 to TRBJ2-3; 10 bases are a match to TRBD2. The CDR3 length is 18 residues. Germline CDR1 and CDR2: DFQATT and SNEGSKA (reference sequence). V was clipped by 3 bases and J by 0 bases; unmatched bases: 12. Here the CDR3 reads CSASLLAGTYSSTDTQYF. The CDR3 bases are TGCAGTGCTAGTTTACTAGCGGGAACCTATTCTAGCACAGATACGCAGTATTTT.

The chain links TRBV2 to TRBJ2-7; no firm D call. CDR3 length equals 11 residues. Between the trimmed V and J ends, which lost 8 bases and 2 bases, there was a span of 7 bases. Germline lookup yields CDR1 SNHLY and CDR2 FYNNEI. The CDR3 sequence: CASLLTYEQYF. CDR3 sequence (DNA): TGTGCCAGCCTCCTTACCTACGAGCAGTACTTC.

The V gene is TRBV27, the J gene TRBJ2-2; the match to TRBD2 covers 7 bases. J was trimmed by 3 bases and V by 7 bases; bases with no gene match: 8. This CDR3 comprises 15 residues. Germline CDR1 and CDR2: MNHEY and SMNVEV (reference sequence). The DNA of the CDR3 is TGTGCCAGCACCCGCAGGGAGGGGTACACCGGGGAGCTGTTTTTT. Its translation: CASTRREGYTGELFF.

The chain combines TRBV5-6 with TRBJ1-3; TRBD1 aligns across 10 bases. Trimming took 4 bases from V and 4 from J; bases not matched to a gene: 5. CDR3 size: 15 residues. CDR1 is SGHDT, CDR2 YYEEEE, per germline. CDR3 bases: TGTGCCAGCAGCACCGGGACAGGGGTCGGAAACACCATATATTTT. Translation gives CASSTGTGVGNTIYF.

Written as DNA, the CDR3 is TGTGCCAGCAGCTTACTGATTAGGACTAGCGGGCAACGGGCAGATACGCAGTATTTT. The encoded protein is CASSLLIRTSGQRADTQYF. The chain employs TRBV7-8 and TRBJ2-3; TRBD2 agrees at 11 bases. Germline V CDR1 and CDR2: SGHVS, FQNEAQ. There are 19 residues in the CDR3. The ends lost 2 bases at V and 4 bases at J; junction bases unmatched: 14.

The DNA for the CDR3 is TGTGCCAGCAGTTGGGCCAGGGGCGGCTTCAATGGCTACACCTTC. It codes for CASSWARGGFNGYTF. The chain uses TRBV27 and TRBJ1-2; D is possibly TRBD1 (6 bases). Germline-derived CDR1 and CDR2 are MNHEY and SMNVEV (reference sequence). V was clipped by 4 bases and J by 6 bases, with 18 bases between them. This CDR3 comprises 15 residues.

This chain links TRBV29-1 with TRBJ1-1; D gene ambiguous. The V end was cut by 4 bases, the J end by 0 bases, with 12 bases between. Germline V lookup: CDR1 SQVTM, CDR2 ANQGSEA. The CDR3 sequence is 14 residues long. CDR3 DNA sequence: TGCAGCGTTGCTGTCGGCAGGCTGAACACTGAAGCTTTCTTT. This gives the protein CSVAVGRLNTEAFF.

The chain carries TRBV30 and TRBJ2-5; D is possibly TRBD2 (6 bases). The CDR3 has 12 residues. V was shortened by 3 bases and J by 2 bases, with 7 bases between the two germline ends. Looked up from germline, CDR1 is GTSNPN and CDR2 is SVGIG (reference sequence). CDR3 sequence reads: CAWSGTQETQYF. In DNA, the CDR3 is TGTGCCTGGAGCGGGACTCAAGAGACCCAGTACTTC.

The V call is TRBV5-6, the J call TRBJ1-3, with D uncertain. CDR3 size: 15 residues. The germline V gene encodes CDR1 SGHDT and CDR2 YYEEEE. V was trimmed by 1 base and J by 0 bases, leaving 8 bases between them. The CDR3: CASSLWSTSGNTIYF. In nucleotides, the CDR3 is TGTGCCAGCAGCTTGTGGAGTACCTCTGGAAACACCATATATTTT.

DNA for the CDR3: TGTGCCAGCAGCCAAGAAGAAGTCCGTGGGAGAGGCTACACCTTC. Residues: CASSQEEVRGRGYTF. The rearrangement links TRBV4-2 to TRBJ1-2; no clear D gene. CDR1 is LGHNA and CDR2 is YNFKEQ in the germline V gene. This CDR3 spans 15 amino acids. V lost 0 bases to trimming and J lost 8 bases, with 16 bases between them.

V and J are TRBV3-1 (or the pseudogene TRBV3-2) and TRBJ1-6; 8 nucleotides match TRBD1. This CDR3 is 17 amino acids long. CDR1 and CDR2 from the germline V gene are LGHDT and YNNKEL (reference sequence). Unmatched junction bases numbered 11, after V lost 1 base and J lost 9 bases. CDR3: CASSQVTGRQGSSPLHF. The CDR3 nucleotides read TGTGCCAGCAGCCAAGTTACGGGGAGACAGGGGAGTTCACCCCTCCACTTT.

The V gene is TRBV9, the J gene TRBJ2-2; TRBD1 might be the D (5 bases). Germline assignment: CDR1 SGDLS and CDR2 YYNGEE. The CDR3 consists of 13 residues. The ends were cut back, 3 bases at V and 4 bases at J, with 7 bases in the middle. CDR3 DNA sequence: TGTGCCAGCAGCGGACAGCTCACCGGGGAGCTGTTTTTT. It encodes CASSGQLTGELFF.

With respect to this clone: Other nucleotide sequences in the sample specify the same CDR3. The rearrangement links TRBV7-2 to TRBJ1-3; no clear D gene. The CDR3 is 15 amino acids. Trimming stripped 1 base from V and 4 bases from J, with 11 bases between. Germline V CDR1 and CDR2: SGHTA, FQGNSA. This chain's CDR3 is CASSLVAGSGNTIYF. CDR3 DNA: TGTGCCAGCAGCTTAGTTGCGGGGTCAGGAAACACCATATATTTT.

In its sample, this clone was seen a few times. Other DNA sequences within the sample encode an identical CDR3. J is TRBJ2-7 and V is TRBV2; possibly TRBD2 for D (5 bases). The germline V and J ends were trimmed by 6 bases and 2 bases, with 8 bases remaining between them. Per the germline V gene, CDR1 is SNHLY and CDR2 is FYNNEI. The CDR3 length is 12 residues. This CDR3 reads CASRGAAYEQYF. The DNA of the CDR3 is TGTGCCAGCAGGGGAGCTGCCTACGAGCAGTACTTC.

This chain uses TRBV28 with TRBJ1-4; 10 bases line up with TRBD1. In germline, CDR1 is MDHEN, CDR2 SYDVKM. V was clipped by 8 bases and J by 8 bases; unmatched bases: 14. CDR3 size: 16 residues. The DNA of the CDR3 is TGTGCCAGCGGGCGCCTAGACAGGGGGCGAGAGGAAAAACTGTTTTTT. The encoded protein is CASGRLDRGREEKLFF.

The chain has TRBV19 and TRBJ2-1, with D perhaps matching TRBD2 (6 bases). Deletions cut 6 bases from V and 6 bases from J, with 15 bases between. The CDR3 length is 14 residues. Germline lookup yields CDR1 LNHDA and CDR2 SQIVND (reference sequence). Here the CDR3 DNA reads TGTGCCAGTAGCGCCGGGACTCCGAGCAATGAGCAGTTCTTC. Translating it yields CASSAGTPSNEQFF.

The rearrangement joins TRBV30 to TRBJ2-5, with 9 positions matching TRBD1. Germline assignment: CDR1 GTSNPN and CDR2 SVGIG (reference sequence). J gave up 3 bases and V 8 bases, and 7 bases lay outside the gene matches. The CDR3 sequence is 13 residues long. The CDR3 nucleotides are TGTGCCCGCGGACAGGGGCTGGAAGAGACCCAGTACTTC. This translates into CARGQGLEETQYF.

V gene TRBV7-9 combines with J gene TRBJ2-5; 7 positions match TRBD2. This CDR3 is built from 13 residues. V lost 5 bases and J lost 4; bases outside the gene matches: 4. Germline assignment: CDR1 SEHNR and CDR2 FQNEAQ (reference sequence). CDR3 nucleotides: TGTGCCAGCAGCACCGGGGGGATAGAGACCCAGTACTTC. This encodes CASSTGGIETQYF.

CDR3 region: CASSSEGRGGETQYF. The CDR3, as DNA: TGTGCCAGCAGCTCAGAGGGTAGGGGAGGAGAGACCCAGTACTTC. The genes are TRBV6-6 and TRBJ2-5; D perhaps matches TRBD2 (6 bases). CDR1 is MNHNY, CDR2 SVGAGI, per germline (reference sequence). This CDR3 comprises 15 residues. V lost 6 bases to trimming and J lost 4 bases, with 18 bases between them.

CDR3 in DNA: TGCGCCAGCAGCAGCTTACTCACAGATACGCAGTATTTT. The encoded protein is CASSSLLTDTQYF. This sequence joins TRBV5-1 and TRBJ2-3; no reliable D call. V shed 4 bases and J shed 2 bases, with 8 bases lying between them. The length of the CDR3 is 13 residues. The germline CDR1 and CDR2 sequences are SGHRS and YFSETQ.